Shown below are 19 T cell receptor beta chains from a single sample sequenced in a study of blood T cell repertoires in COVID-19. Only in-frame clones appear in the TCRdb table, and some are missing; sequencing was by immunoSEQ multiplex PCR. The sample lists around 450,000 clones; around 88% were seen once. Sequenced input: peripheral blood. The receptor set was obtained from a woman aged 25 to 45 with acute or convalescent COVID-19.

CDR3 protein: CASSLGASGGETQYF. DNA for the CDR3: TGTGCCAGCAGCTTAGGAGCTAGCGGGGGAGAGACCCAGTACTTC. The gene calls are TRBV11-2 and TRBJ2-5; 10 bases align to TRBD2. Germline CDR1 is SGHAT and CDR2 is FQNNGV. The CDR3 runs 15 residues. V trimming: 1 base; J trimming: 4 bases; junction bases outside the gene matches: 3.

The chain links TRBV7-9 to TRBJ1-5; TRBD1 agrees at 8 bases. V shed 3 bases, J shed 2 bases, and the junction held 3 bases outside the gene matches. The CDR3 is made up of 15 amino acids. The V gene's germline CDR1 is SEHNR and CDR2 FQNEAQ (reference sequence). In DNA form, the CDR3 reads TGTGCCAGCAGCTTTCAGGGGGCAGGCAATCAGCCCCAGCATTTT. Protein: CASSFQGAGNQPQHF.

The chain links TRBV27 to TRBJ2-1; the D gene is possibly TRBD2 (5 bases). V dropped 5 bases and J dropped 4 bases, with 9 bases sitting between them. CDR3 length: 13 residues. CDR1 and CDR2 (germline): MNHEY, SMNVEV (reference sequence). CDR3 DNA sequence: TGTGCCAGCAGTCGCCGGGAATACAATGAGCAGTTCTTC. It codes for CASSRREYNEQFF.

This rearrangement joins TRBV3-1 (or the pseudogene TRBV3-2) to TRBJ1-2, with 7 bases lining up with TRBD1. This CDR3 region has 14 residues. Germline V gene data show CDR1 as LGHDT and CDR2 as YNNKEL (reference sequence). J lost 4 bases, V lost 1 base, and 3 bases had no gene match. The CDR3 DNA follows: TGTGCCAGCAGCCAAGGGGACAGAACCTATGGCTACACCTTC. Translated, it gives CASSQGDRTYGYTF.

This rearrangement joins TRBV5-6 to TRBJ1-3; no clear D gene. Trimming stripped 2 bases from V and 3 bases from J, with 15 bases between. Germline loops: CDR1 SGHDT, CDR2 YYEEEE. The CDR3 is 16 amino acids. As DNA, the CDR3 is TGTGCCAGCAGCTTTACGGGGTTTGACCTTGGAAACACCATATATTTT. Residues: CASSFTGFDLGNTIYF.

This chain uses TRBV5-1 with TRBJ2-7; D is undetermined. The length of the CDR3 is 14 residues. With 0 bases removed from V and 3 bases from J, the gap between germline ends came to 10 bases. The germline V gene encodes CDR1 SGHRS and CDR2 YFSETQ. The CDR3 nucleotides read TGCGCCAGCAGCTTGGAATTTCAGGACTACGAGCAGTACTTC. This encodes CASSLEFQDYEQYF.

This clone was detected only a few times. The chain couples TRBV3-1 (or the pseudogene TRBV3-2) to TRBJ2-2, with a weak D call TRBD2 (6 bases). Trimming pared 11 bases from V and 5 bases from J, leaving 12 bases between. The CDR3 sequence is 12 residues long. In germline, CDR1 is LGHDT, CDR2 YNNKEL (reference sequence). The CDR3 region is CAARGVTGELFF. The CDR3 DNA follows: TGTGCCGCCCGCGGGGTTACCGGGGAGCTGTTTTTT.

The chain joins TRBV9 to TRBJ2-1; possibly TRBD1 for D (6 bases). The V end was cut by 0 bases, the J end by 8 bases, with 15 bases between. The CDR3 has 15 residues. CDR1 is SGDLS and CDR2 is YYNGEE in the germline V gene. For the CDR3, the DNA is TGTGCCAGCAGCGTAGCCAGGGGAGAGGGGTATGAGCAGTTCTTC. Its translation: CASSVARGEGYEQFF.

The V gene is TRBV24-1, the J gene TRBJ2-2, with D unclear. CDR1 is KGHDR and CDR2 is SFDVKD in the germline V gene. Trimming removed 10 bases at V and 6 bases at J, with 17 bases between. The length of the CDR3 is 14 residues. This CDR3 is CATKSNSVAGELFF. The CDR3, as DNA: TGTGCCACGAAAAGTAATTCGGTTGCCGGGGAGCTGTTTTTT.

The chain uses TRBV5-6 and TRBJ1-3; no firm D call. The CDR3 loop spans 16 amino acids. CDR1 is SGHDT and CDR2 is YYEEEE in the germline V gene. V was cut by 1 base and J by 3 bases, with 14 bases left in between. The CDR3 nucleotides read TGTGCCAGCAGCTTGCTCGGGGAAGGTAATGGAAACACCATATATTTT. Translation: CASSLLGEGNGNTIYF.

The chain combines TRBV25-1 with TRBJ2-2; 10 positions match TRBD2. The CDR3 sequence is 14 residues long. Per germline, CDR1 MGHDK and CDR2 SYGVNS. J was trimmed by 4 bases and V by 8 bases; bases with no gene match: 4. In nucleotides, the CDR3 is TGTGCCAGCGGGACTAGCGAATCCACCGGGGAGCTGTTTTTT. This codes for CASGTSESTGELFF.

This chain connects TRBV30 to TRBJ1-2; D gene uncertain. Germline assignment: CDR1 GTSNPN and CDR2 SVGIG (reference sequence). This CDR3 region has 11 residues. Trimming pared 5 bases from V and 8 bases from J, leaving 12 bases between. CDR3 bases: TGTGCCTGGTCCTACGGTCGGGGCTACACCTTC. It yields the protein CAWSYGRGYTF.

This chain links TRBV29-1 with TRBJ2-7; D remains unclear. The CDR3 consists of 12 residues. CDR1 and CDR2 (germline): SQVTM, ANQGSEA. Trimming stripped 7 bases from V and 0 bases from J, with 10 bases between. The CDR3 loop reads CSARLSSYEQYF. CDR3 DNA: TGCAGCGCCCGTCTGAGCTCCTACGAGCAGTACTTC.

This clone was picked up a small number of times. The same CDR3 arises from other DNA sequences in this sample as well. The J gene is TRBJ2-7, the V gene TRBV5-4; TRBD1 might be the D (5 bases). V was pared by 2 bases and J by 2 bases, with 8 bases between. The CDR3 is 13 amino acids. In germline, CDR1 is SGHNT, CDR2 YYREEE (reference sequence). CDR3 nucleotides: TGTGCCAGCAGCTTAGCAGGGACCTACGAGCAGTACTTC. Translation gives CASSLAGTYEQYF.

The chain links TRBV28 to TRBJ1-2; maybe TRBD1 (6 bases). This CDR3 contains 15 residues. Trimming took off 6 bases at V and 3 bases at J, with 17 bases between the two ends. CDR1 is MDHEN, CDR2 SYDVKM, per germline. The CDR3 sequence: CASRASAGVYYGYTF. The CDR3 region has the DNA TGTGCCAGCAGGGCTTCGGCAGGGGTGTACTATGGCTACACCTTC.

The chain links TRBV4-1 to TRBJ2-5; 8 nucleotides agree with TRBD1. The CDR3 sequence is 16 residues long. Germline V gene lookup returns CDR1 MGHRA and CDR2 YSYEKL. V was pared by 4 bases and J by 4 bases, with 11 bases of the junction left unmatched. CDR3 sequence: CASSRSAGTGGETQYF. The CDR3 nucleotides read TGCGCCAGCAGCCGATCGGCCGGGACAGGAGGAGAGACCCAGTACTTC.

The V call is TRBV27, the J call TRBJ2-1; D remains ambiguous. Germline CDR1 MNHEY, CDR2 SMNVEV (reference sequence). This CDR3 spans 13 amino acids. V was clipped by 1 base and J by 6 bases, with 7 bases between them. The CDR3 here is CASSLLFLNEQFF. The CDR3 DNA reads as TGTGCCAGCAGTTTATTGTTCCTCAATGAGCAGTTCTTC.

In this sample, this clone turned up once. The rearrangement uses TRBV12-2 and TRBJ1-3. TRBV12-2 is annotated as a pseudogene. CDR3 length equals 16 residues. The CDR3 region has the DNA TGTGCAAGTCGCTCGGGAGGCAGATCCTCTGGAAACACCATATATTTT. Translating it yields CASRSGGRSSGNTIYF.

The CDR3 spells CASGDRLNQPQHF. The CDR3 DNA is TGTGCCAGCGGGGACAGACTAAATCAGCCCCAGCATTTT. This chain connects TRBV2 to TRBJ1-5; 7 bases map to TRBD1. V lost 8 bases, J lost 4 bases, and 5 bases stayed unmatched. CDR3 length: 13 amino acids. Germline loops: CDR1 SNHLY, CDR2 FYNNEI.